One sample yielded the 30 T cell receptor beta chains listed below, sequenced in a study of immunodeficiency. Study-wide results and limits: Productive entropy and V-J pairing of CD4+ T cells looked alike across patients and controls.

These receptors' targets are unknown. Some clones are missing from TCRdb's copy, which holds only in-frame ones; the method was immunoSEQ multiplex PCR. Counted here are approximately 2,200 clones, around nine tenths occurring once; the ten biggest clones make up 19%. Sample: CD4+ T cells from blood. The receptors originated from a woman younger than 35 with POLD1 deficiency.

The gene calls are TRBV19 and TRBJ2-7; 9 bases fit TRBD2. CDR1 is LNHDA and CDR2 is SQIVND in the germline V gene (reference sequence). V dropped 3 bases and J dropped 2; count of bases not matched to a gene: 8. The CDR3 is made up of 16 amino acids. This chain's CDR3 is CASSMISGRGTYEQYF. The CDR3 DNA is TGTGCCAGTAGTATGATTAGCGGGAGAGGTACCTACGAGCAGTACTTC. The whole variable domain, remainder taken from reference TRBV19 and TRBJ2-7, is DGGITQSPKYLFRKEGQNVTLSCEQNLNHDAMYWYRQDPGQGLRLIYYSQIVNDFQKGDIAEGYSVSREKKESFPLTVTSAQKNPTAFYLCASSMISGRGTYEQYFGPGTRLTVT.

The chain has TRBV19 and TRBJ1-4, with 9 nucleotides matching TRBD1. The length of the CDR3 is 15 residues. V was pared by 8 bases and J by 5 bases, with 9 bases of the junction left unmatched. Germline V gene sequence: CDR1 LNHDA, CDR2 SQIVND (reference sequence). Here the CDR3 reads CASGSQGAMNEKLFF. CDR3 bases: TGTGCCAGTGGGTCACAGGGGGCGATGAATGAAAAACTGTTTTTT. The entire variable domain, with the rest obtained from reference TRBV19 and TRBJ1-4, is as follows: DGGITQSPKYLFRKEGQNVTLSCEQNLNHDAMYWYRQDPGQGLRLIYYSQIVNDFQKGDIAEGYSVSREKKESFPLTVTSAQKNPTAFYLCASGSQGAMNEKLFFGSGTQLSVL.

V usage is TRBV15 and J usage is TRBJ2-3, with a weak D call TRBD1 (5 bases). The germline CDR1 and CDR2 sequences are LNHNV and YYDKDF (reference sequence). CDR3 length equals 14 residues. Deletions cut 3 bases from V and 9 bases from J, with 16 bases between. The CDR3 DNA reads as TGTGCCACCAGCAGCGAAAAATACAGGCCCACGCAGTATTTT. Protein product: CATSSEKYRPTQYF.

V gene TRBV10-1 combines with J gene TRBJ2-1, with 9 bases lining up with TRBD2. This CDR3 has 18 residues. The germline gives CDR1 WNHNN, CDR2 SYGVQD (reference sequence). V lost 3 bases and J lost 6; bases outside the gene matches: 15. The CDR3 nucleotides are TGCGCCAGCAGTGATCGTTCCCTGGTCGCGGGAGGGCTCAATGAGCAGTTCTTC. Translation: CASSDRSLVAGGLNEQFF.

The CDR3 DNA is TGTGCCAGTAGTATAGTGGGGGCCAAAAACATTCAGTACTTC. Translated, it gives CASSIVGAKNIQYF. The chain couples TRBV19 to TRBJ2-4, with D unresolved. V lost 1 base, J lost 1 base, and 5 bases lay in between. The CDR3 spans 14 residues. The germline V gene encodes CDR1 LNHDA and CDR2 SQIVND (reference sequence).

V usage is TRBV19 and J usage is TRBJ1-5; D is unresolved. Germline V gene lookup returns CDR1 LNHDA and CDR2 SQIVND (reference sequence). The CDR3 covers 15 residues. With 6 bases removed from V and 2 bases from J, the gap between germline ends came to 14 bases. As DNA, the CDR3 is TGTGCCAGTAGCTCCAATACCGAGGGCAATCAGCCCCAGCATTTT. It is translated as CASSSNTEGNQPQHF.

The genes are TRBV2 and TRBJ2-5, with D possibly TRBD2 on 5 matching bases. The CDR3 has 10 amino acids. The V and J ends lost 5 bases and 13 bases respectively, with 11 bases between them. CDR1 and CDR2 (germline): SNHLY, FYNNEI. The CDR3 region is CASSTRVPYF. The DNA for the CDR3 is TGTGCCAGCAGTACGCGGGTCCCGTACTTC.

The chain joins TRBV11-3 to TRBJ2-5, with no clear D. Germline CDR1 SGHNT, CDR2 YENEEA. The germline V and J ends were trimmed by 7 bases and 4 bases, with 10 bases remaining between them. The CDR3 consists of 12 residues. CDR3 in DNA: TGTGCCAGCATCCTGAGTCGAGAGACCCAGTACTTC. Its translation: CASILSRETQYF.

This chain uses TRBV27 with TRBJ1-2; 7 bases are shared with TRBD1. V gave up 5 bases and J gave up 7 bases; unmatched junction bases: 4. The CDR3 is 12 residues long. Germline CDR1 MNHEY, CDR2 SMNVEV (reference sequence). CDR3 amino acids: CASSPYRGGYTF. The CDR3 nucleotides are TGTGCCAGCAGTCCTTACAGGGGTGGCTACACCTTC.

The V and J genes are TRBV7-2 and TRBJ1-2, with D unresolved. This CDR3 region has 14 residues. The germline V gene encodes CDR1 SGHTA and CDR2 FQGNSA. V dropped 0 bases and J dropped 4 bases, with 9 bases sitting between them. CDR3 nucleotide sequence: TGTGCCAGCAGCTTAGCCCAAAGAACCTATGGCTACACCTTC. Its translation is CASSLAQRTYGYTF.

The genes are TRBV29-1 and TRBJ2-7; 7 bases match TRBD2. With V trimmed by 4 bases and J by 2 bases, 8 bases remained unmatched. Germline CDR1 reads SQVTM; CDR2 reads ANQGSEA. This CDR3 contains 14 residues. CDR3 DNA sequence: TGCAGCGTTGTCGTTCTAGCGGAGACCTACGAGCAGTACTTC. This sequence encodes CSVVVLAETYEQYF.

This chain's CDR3 is CASYRNDYNEQFF. Written as DNA, the CDR3 is TGTGCCAGCTATCGTAATGACTACAATGAGCAGTTCTTC. The rearrangement uses TRBV28 and TRBJ2-1, with D unclear. V was cut by 8 bases and J by 3 bases, with 11 bases left in between. CDR3 length: 13 amino acids. Germline CDR1 reads MDHEN; CDR2 reads SYDVKM. The full variable domain, rest sourced from reference TRBV28 and TRBJ2-1, is DVKVTQSSRYLVKRTGEKVFLECVQDMDHENMFWYRQDPGLGLRLIYFSYDVKMKEKGDIPEGYSVSREKKERFSLILESASTNQTSMYLCASYRNDYNEQFFGPGTRLTVL.

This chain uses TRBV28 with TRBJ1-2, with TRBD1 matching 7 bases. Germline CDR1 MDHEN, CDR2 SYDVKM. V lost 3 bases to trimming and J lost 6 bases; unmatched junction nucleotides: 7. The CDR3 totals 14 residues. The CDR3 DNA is TGTGCCAGCAGTTTTGTAGGGGGCGCTCATGGCTACACCTTC. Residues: CASSFVGGAHGYTF.

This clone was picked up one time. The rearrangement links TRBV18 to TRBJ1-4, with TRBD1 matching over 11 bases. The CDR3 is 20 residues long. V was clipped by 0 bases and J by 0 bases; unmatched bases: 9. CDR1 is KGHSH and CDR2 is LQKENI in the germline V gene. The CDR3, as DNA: TGTGCCAGCTCACCACCGATGGGACAGGGGGTGTTTGCAACTAATGAAAAACTGTTTTTT. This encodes CASSPPMGQGVFATNEKLFF.

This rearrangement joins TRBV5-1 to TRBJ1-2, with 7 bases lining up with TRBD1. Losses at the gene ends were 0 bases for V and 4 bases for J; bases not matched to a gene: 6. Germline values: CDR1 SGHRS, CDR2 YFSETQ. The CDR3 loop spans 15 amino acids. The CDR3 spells CASSLAPTGPYGYTF. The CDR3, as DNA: TGCGCCAGCAGCTTGGCCCCGACAGGGCCCTATGGCTACACCTTC.

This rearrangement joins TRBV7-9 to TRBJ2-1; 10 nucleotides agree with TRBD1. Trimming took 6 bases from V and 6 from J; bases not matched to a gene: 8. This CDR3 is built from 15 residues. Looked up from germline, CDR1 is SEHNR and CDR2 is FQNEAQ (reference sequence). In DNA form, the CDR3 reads TGTGCCAGCAGTCGGACCGGGACAGGGGCCAATGAGCAGTTCTTC. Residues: CASSRTGTGANEQFF.

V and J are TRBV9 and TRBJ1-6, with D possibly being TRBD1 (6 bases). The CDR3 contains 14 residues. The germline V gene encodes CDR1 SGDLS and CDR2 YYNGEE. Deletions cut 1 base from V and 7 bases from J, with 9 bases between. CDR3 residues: CASSVRGGNSPLHF. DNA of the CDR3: TGTGCCAGCAGCGTAAGGGGGGGCAATTCACCCCTCCACTTT.

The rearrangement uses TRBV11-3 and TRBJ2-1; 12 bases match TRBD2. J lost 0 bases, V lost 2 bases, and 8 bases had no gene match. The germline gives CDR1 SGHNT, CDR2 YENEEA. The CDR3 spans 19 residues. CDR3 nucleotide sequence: TGTGCCAGCAGCTTAAGGTTCTCGACTAGCGGGAGCTCCTACAATGAGCAGTTCTTC. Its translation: CASSLRFSTSGSSYNEQFF.

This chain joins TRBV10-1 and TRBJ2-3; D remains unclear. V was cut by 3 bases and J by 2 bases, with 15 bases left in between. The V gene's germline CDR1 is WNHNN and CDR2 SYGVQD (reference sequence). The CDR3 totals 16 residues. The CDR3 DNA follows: TGCGCCAGCAGTGATGCTAAGATCGGTAACACAGATACGCAGTATTTT. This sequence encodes CASSDAKIGNTDTQYF.

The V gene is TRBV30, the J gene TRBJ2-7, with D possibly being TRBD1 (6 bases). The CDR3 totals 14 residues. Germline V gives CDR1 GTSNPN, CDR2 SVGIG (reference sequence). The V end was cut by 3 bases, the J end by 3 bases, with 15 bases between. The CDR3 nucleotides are TGTGCCTGGAGGTACAGGGATCGGGACTACGAGCAGTACTTC. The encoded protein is CAWRYRDRDYEQYF.

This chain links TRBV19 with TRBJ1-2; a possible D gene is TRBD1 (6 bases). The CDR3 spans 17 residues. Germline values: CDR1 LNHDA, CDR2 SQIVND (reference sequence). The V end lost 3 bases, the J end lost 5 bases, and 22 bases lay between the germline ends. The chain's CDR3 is CASSIGNSGAVRYGYTF. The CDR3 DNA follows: TGTGCCAGTAGTATCGGAAACTCGGGGGCGGTACGGTATGGCTACACCTTC. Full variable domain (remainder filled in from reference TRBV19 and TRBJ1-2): DGGITQSPKYLFRKEGQNVTLSCEQNLNHDAMYWYRQDPGQGLRLIYYSQIVNDFQKGDIAEGYSVSREKKESFPLTVTSAQKNPTAFYLCASSIGNSGAVRYGYTFGSGTRLTVV.

The CDR3 coding sequence is TGTGCCAGCAGCTTCCGACCGGACATTGAAGCTTTCTTT. The encoded protein is CASSFRPDIEAFF. The V and J genes are TRBV5-5 and TRBJ1-1; D may be TRBD1 (5 bases). CDR1 and CDR2 (germline): SGHKS, YYEKEE (reference sequence). The V end lost 2 bases, the J end lost 7 bases, and 12 bases lay between the germline ends. The CDR3 contains 13 residues.

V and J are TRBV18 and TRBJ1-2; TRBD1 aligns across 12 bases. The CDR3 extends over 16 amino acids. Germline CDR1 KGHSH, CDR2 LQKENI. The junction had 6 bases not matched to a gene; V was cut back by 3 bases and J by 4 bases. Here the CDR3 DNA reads TGTGCCAGCTCACCGGGACAGGGGGCGCCGGGCTATGGCTACACCTTC. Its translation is CASSPGQGAPGYGYTF. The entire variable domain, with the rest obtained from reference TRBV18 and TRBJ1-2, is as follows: NAGVMQNPRHLVRRRGQEARLRCSPMKGHSHVYWYRQLPEEGLKFMVYLQKENIIDESGMPKERFSAEFPKEGPSILRIQQVVRGDSAAYFCASSPGQGAPGYGYTFGSGTRLTVV.

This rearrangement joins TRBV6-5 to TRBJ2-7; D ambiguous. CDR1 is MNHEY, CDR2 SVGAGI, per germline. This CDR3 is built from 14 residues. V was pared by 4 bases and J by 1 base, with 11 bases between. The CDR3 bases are TGTGCCAGCAGTTTTGGCTTCTTTTCCTACGAGCAGTACTTC. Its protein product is CASSFGFFSYEQYF.

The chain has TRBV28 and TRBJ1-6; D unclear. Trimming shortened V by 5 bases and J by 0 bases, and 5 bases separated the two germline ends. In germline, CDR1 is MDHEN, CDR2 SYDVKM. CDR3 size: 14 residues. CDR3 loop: CASSTSSYNSPLHF. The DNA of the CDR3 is TGTGCCAGCAGTACGAGCTCCTATAATTCACCCCTCCACTTT.

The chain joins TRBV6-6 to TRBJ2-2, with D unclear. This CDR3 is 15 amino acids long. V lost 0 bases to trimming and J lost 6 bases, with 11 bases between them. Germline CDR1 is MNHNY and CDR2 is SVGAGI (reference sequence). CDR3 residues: CASSYSMGRAGELFF. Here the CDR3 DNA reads TGTGCCAGCAGTTACTCGATGGGCCGGGCCGGGGAGCTGTTTTTT.

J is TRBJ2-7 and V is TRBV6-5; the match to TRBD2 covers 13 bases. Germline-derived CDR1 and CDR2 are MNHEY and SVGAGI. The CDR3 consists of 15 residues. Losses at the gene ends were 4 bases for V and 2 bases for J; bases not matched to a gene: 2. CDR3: CASSSGLAGTYEQYF. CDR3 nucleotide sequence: TGTGCCAGCAGTTCGGGACTAGCGGGAACCTACGAGCAGTACTTC.

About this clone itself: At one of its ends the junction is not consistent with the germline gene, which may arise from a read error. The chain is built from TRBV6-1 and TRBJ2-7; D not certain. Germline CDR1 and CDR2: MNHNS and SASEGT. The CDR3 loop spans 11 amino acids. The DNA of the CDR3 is TGTGCCAGCAGTGAATATAGAGAGACGGACTTC. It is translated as CASSEYRETDF.

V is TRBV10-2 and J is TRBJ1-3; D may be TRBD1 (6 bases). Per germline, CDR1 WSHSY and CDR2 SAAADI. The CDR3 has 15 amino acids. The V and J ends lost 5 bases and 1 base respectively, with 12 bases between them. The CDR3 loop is CASSPRTGSGNTIYF. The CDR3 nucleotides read TGCGCCAGCAGTCCTCGCACAGGGTCTGGAAACACCATATATTTT.

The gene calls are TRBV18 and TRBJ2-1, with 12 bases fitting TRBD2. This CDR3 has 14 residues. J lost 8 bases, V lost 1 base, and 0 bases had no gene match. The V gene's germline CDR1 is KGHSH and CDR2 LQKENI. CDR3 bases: TGTGCCAGCTCACCACGACTAGCGGGAGATGAGCAGTTCTTC. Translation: CASSPRLAGDEQFF.